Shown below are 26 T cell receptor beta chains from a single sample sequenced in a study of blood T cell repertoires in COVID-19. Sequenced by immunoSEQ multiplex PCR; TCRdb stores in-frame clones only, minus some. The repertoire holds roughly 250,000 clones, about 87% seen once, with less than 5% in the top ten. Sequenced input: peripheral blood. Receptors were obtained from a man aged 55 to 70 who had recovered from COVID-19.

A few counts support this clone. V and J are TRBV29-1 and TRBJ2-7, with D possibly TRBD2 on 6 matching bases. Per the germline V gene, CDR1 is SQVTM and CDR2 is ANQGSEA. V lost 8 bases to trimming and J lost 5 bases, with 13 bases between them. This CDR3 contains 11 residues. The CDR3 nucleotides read TGCAGCTCGGGGGTCGGGAACGAGCAGTACTTC. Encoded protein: CSSGVGNEQYF.

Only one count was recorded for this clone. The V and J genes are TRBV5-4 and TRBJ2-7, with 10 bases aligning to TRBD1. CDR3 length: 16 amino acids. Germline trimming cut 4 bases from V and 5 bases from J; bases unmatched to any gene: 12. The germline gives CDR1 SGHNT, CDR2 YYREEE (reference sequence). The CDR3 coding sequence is TGTGCCAGCAGCCGGCGGGGACAGGGGTTTAAGCACGAGCAGTACTTC. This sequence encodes CASSRRGQGFKHEQYF.

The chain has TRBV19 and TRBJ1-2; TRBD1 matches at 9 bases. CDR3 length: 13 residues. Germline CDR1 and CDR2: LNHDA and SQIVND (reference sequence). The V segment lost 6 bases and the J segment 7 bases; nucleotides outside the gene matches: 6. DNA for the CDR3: TGTGCCAGTAGGACACAGGGGGCCGCTGGCTACACCTTC. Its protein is CASRTQGAAGYTF.

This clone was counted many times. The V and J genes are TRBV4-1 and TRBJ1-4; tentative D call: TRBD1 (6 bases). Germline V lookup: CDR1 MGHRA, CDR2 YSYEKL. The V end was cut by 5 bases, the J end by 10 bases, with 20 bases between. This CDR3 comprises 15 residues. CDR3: CASSVEGGGKGKLFF. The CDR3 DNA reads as TGCGCCAGCAGCGTCGAGGGGGGAGGGAAGGGAAAACTGTTTTTT.

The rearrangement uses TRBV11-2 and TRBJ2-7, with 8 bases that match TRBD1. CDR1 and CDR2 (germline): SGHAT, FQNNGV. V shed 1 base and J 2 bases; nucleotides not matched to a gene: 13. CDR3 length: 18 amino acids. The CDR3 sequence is CASSLAAGTGHTAYEQYF. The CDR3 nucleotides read TGTGCCAGCAGCTTAGCTGCCGGGACAGGACACACGGCCTACGAGCAGTACTTC.

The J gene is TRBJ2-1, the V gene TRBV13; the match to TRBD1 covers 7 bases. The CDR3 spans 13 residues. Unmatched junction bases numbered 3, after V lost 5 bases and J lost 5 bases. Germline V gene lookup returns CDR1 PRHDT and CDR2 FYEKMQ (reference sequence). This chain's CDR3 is CASSPDRHNEQFF. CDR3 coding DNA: TGTGCCAGCAGCCCGGACAGGCACAATGAGCAGTTCTTC. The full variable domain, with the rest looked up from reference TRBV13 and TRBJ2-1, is AAGVIQSPRHLIKEKRETATLKCYPIPRHDTVYWYQQGPGQDPQFLISFYEKMQSDKGSIPDRFSAQQFSDYHSELNMSSLELGDSALYFCASSPDRHNEQFFGPGTRLTVL.

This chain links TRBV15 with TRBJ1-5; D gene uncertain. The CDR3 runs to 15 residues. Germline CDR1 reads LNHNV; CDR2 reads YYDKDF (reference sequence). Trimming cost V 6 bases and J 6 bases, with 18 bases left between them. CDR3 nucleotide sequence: TGTGCCACCAGAGACGATCAGGCGGGAGCTCAGCCCCAGCATTTT. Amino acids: CATRDDQAGAQPQHF.

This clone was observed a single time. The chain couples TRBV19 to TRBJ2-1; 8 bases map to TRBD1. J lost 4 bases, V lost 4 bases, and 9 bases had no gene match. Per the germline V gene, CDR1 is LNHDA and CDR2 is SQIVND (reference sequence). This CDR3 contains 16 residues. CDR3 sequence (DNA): TGTGCCAGTAGTAGCTCCACAGGGGGGTCATACAATGAGCAGTTCTTC. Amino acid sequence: CASSSSTGGSYNEQFF.

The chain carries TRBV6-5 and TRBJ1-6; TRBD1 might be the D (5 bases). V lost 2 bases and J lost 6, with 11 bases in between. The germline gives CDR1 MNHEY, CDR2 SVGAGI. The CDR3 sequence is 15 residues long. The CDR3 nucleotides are TGTGCCAGCAGTTACGCGGGGCGGGCTAATTCACCCCTCCACTTT. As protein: CASSYAGRANSPLHF.

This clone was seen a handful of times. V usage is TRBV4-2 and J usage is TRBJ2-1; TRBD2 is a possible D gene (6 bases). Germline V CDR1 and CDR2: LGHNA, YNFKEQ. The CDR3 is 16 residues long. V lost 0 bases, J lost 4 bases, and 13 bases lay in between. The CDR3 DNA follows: TGTGCCAGCAGCCAAGACGCCGGGACTTCTTACAATGAGCAGTTCTTC. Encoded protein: CASSQDAGTSYNEQFF.

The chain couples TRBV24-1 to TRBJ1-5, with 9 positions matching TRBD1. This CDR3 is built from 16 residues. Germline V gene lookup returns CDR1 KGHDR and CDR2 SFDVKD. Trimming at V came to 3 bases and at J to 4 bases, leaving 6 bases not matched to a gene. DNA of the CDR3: TGTGCCACCAGTGATGCGGGACAGGGTGGAAATCAGCCCCAGCATTTT. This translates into CATSDAGQGGNQPQHF.

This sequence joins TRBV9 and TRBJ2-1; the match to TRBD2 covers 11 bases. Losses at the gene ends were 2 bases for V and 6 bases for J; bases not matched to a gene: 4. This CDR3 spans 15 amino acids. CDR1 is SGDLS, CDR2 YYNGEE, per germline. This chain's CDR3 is CASSVSGGVVNEQFF. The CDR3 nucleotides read TGTGCCAGCAGCGTTAGCGGGGGGGTGGTCAATGAGCAGTTCTTC.

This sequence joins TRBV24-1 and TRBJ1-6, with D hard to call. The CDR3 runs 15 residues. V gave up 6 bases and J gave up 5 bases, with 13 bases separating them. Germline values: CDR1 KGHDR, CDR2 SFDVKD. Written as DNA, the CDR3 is TGTGCCACCAGTTCCGGGAGGGCAGATAATTCACCCCTCCACTTT. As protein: CATSSGRADNSPLHF.

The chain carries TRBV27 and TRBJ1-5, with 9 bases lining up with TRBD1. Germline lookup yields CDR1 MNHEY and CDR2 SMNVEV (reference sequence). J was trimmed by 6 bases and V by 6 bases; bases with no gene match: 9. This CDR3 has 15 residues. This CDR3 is CASRPGQGIFQPQHF. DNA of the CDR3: TGTGCCAGCAGGCCGGGACAGGGAATATTTCAGCCCCAGCATTTT.

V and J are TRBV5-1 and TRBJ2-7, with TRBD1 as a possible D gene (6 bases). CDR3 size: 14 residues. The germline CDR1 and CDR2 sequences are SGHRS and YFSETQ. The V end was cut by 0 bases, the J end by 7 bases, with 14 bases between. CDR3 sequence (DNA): TGCGCCAGCAGCTTGGCTGGGGGCGAGGGGGAGCAGTACTTC. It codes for CASSLAGGEGEQYF.

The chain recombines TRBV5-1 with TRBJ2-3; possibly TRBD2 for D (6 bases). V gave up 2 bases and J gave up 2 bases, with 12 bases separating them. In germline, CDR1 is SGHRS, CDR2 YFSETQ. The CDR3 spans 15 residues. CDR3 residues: CASSLTGLNTDTQYF. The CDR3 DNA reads TGCGCCAGCAGCTTAACGGGACTCAACACAGATACGCAGTATTTT.

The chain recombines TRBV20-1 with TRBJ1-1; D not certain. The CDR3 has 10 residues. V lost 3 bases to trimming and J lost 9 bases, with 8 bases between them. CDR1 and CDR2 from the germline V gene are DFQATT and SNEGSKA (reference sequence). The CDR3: CSASGGQAFF. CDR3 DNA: TGCAGTGCTAGCGGAGGGCAAGCTTTCTTT.

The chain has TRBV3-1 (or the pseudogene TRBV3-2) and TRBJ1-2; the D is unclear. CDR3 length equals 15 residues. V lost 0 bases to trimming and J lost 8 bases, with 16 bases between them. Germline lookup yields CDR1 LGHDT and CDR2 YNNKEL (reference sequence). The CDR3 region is CASSQDPFPRGGYTF. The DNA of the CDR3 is TGTGCCAGCAGCCAAGATCCGTTTCCCCGGGGAGGCTACACCTTC.

The CDR3 loop reads CASSPPNGVPKHF. The DNA for the CDR3 is TGCGCCAGCAGCCCCCCCAACGGGGTCCCGAAGCATTTT. This rearrangement joins TRBV4-1 to TRBJ1-5; the D is unclear. From germline, CDR1 is MGHRA and CDR2 YSYEKL. CDR3 size: 13 residues. With 4 bases removed from V and 14 bases from J, the gap between germline ends came to 18 bases.

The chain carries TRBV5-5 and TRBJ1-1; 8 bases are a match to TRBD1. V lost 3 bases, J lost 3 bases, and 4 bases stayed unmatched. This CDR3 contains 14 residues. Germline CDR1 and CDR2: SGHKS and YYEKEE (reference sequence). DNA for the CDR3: TGTGCCAGCAGCTCGGGACAGGTTTACACTGAAGCTTTCTTT. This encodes CASSSGQVYTEAFF.

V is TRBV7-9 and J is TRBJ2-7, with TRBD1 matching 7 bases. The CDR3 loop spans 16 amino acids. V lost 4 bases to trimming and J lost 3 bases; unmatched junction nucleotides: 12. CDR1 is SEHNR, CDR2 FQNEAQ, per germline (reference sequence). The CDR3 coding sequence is TGTGCCAGCAGCTCAGCGACAGGGCCCCTGGTCTACGAGCAGTACTTC. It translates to CASSSATGPLVYEQYF.

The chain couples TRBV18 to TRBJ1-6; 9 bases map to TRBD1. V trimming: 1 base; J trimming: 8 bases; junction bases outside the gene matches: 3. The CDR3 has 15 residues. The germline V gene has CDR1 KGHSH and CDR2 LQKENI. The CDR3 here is CASSPRDRVYSPLHF. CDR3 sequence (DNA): TGTGCCAGCTCACCACGGGACAGGGTTTATTCACCCCTCCACTTT. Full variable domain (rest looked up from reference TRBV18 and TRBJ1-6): NAGVMQNPRHLVRRRGQEARLRCSPMKGHSHVYWYRQLPEEGLKFMVYLQKENIIDESGMPKERFSAEFPKEGPSILRIQQVVRGDSAAYFCASSPRDRVYSPLHFGNGTRLTVT.

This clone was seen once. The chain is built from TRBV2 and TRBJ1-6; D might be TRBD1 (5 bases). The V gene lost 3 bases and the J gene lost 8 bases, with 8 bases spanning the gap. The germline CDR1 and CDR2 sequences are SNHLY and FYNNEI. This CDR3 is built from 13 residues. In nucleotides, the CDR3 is TGTGCCAGCAGTGATTCGGGGGATTCACCCCTCCACTTT. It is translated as CASSDSGDSPLHF.

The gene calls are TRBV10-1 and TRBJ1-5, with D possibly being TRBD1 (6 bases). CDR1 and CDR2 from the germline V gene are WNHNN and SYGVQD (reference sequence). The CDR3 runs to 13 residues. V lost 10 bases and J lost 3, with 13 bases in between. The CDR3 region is CAILQGPNQPQHF. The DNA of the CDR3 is TGCGCCATCCTACAGGGTCCCAATCAGCCCCAGCATTTT.

CDR3 in DNA: TGTGCCAGCAGTTACCGGGGAGGCGAGAAATCAGGGCCCCAGCATTTT. This gives the protein CASSYRGGEKSGPQHF. The J gene is TRBJ1-5, the V gene TRBV6-6, with no clear D. The length of the CDR3 is 16 residues. The germline V gene encodes CDR1 MNHNY and CDR2 SVGAGI (reference sequence). V lost 2 bases to trimming and J lost 9 bases, with 20 bases between them.

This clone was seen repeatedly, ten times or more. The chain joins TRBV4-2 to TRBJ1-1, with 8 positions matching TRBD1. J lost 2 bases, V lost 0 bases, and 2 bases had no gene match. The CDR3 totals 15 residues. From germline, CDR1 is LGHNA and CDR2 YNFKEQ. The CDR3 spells CASSQDRGLNTEAFF. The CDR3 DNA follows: TGTGCCAGCAGCCAAGACAGGGGGCTAAACACTGAAGCTTTCTTT.